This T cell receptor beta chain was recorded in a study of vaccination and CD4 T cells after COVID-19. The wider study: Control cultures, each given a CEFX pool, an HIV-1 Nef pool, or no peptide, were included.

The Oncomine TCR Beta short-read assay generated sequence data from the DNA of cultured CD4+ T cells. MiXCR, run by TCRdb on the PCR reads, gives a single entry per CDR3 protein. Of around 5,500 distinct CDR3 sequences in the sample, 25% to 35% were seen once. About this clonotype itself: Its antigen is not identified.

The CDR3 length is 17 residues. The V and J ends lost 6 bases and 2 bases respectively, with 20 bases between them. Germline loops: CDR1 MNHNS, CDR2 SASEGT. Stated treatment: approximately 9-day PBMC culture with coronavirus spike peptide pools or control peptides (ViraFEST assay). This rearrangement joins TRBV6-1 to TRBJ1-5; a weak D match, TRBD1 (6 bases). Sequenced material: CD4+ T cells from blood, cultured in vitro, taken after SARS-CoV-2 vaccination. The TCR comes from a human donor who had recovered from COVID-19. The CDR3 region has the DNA TGTGCCAGCAGCCCCCCGGGACAAGTATTGGGCAATCAGCCCCAGCATTTT. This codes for CASSPPGQVLGNQPQHF.